This T cell receptor beta chain emerged from a study of T cell changes during pregnancy in multiple sclerosis. This CDR3 is 17 amino acids long. Trimming at V came to 3 bases and at J to 5 bases, leaving 15 bases not matched to a gene. Per the germline V gene, CDR1 is GTSNPN and CDR2 is SVGIG (reference sequence). Profiled with immunoSEQ multiplex PCR; TCRdb holds only in-frame clones, not every one. This sample has about 48,000 clones; approximately 93% occur once, and the top ten carry around 0.47%. The TCR sequence derives from a female donor with multiple sclerosis, enrolled in a pregnancy study. The V gene is TRBV30, the J gene TRBJ2-2; 7 nucleotides align to TRBD1. The input for sequencing was CD4+ T cells from peripheral blood mononuclear cells, taken in the first trimester of pregnancy. CDR3 sequence reads: CAWSRDSEIGRTGELFF. The DNA for the CDR3 is TGTGCCTGGAGCCGGGACAGCGAAATCGGGCGAACCGGGGAGCTGTTTTTT.